Presented here are 2 T cell receptor beta chains from one specimen sequenced in a study of blood T cell repertoires in COVID-19. This table comes from immunoSEQ multiplex PCR, and its TCRdb copy is limited to in-frame clones, with some not included. The sample includes roughly 150,000 clones, more than 75% of them seen just once. Sequencing was performed on peripheral blood. All receptors derive from a man aged 55 to 70 with active or convalescent COVID-19.

The chain links TRBV11-3 to TRBJ2-7; weak D call: TRBD1 (6 bases). The V end was cut by 4 bases, the J end by 3 bases, with 7 bases between. Germline CDR1 SGHNT, CDR2 YENEEA. The CDR3 is 12 residues long. CDR3 sequence: CASSSDSYEQYF. CDR3 nucleotide sequence: TGTGCCAGCAGCTCGGACAGCTACGAGCAGTACTTC.

In its sample, this clone was seen a few times. This chain links TRBV5-1 with TRBJ1-4; 8 bases are shared with TRBD1. Per the germline V gene, CDR1 is SGHRS and CDR2 is YFSETQ. CDR3 length equals 17 residues. The junction had 7 bases not matched to a gene; V was cut back by 3 bases and J by 0 bases. The CDR3 bases are TGCGCCAGCAGCTCAGGACAGGGCCACGCAACTAATGAAAAACTGTTTTTT. This encodes CASSSGQGHATNEKLFF.